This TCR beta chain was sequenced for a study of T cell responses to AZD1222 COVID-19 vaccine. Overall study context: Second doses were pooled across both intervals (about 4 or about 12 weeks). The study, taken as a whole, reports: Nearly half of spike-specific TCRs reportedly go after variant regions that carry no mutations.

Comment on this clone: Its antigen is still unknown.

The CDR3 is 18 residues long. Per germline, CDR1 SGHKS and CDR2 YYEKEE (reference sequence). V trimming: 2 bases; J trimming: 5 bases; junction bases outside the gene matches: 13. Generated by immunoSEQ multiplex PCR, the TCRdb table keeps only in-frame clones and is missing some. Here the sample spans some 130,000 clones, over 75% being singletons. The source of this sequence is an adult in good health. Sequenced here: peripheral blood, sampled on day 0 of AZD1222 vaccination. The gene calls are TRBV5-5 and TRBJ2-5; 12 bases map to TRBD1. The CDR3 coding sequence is TGTGCCAGCAGCTTTGGGACAGGGGGCTACGGGAGGCTGGAGACCCAGTACTTC. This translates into CASSFGTGGYGRLETQYF.